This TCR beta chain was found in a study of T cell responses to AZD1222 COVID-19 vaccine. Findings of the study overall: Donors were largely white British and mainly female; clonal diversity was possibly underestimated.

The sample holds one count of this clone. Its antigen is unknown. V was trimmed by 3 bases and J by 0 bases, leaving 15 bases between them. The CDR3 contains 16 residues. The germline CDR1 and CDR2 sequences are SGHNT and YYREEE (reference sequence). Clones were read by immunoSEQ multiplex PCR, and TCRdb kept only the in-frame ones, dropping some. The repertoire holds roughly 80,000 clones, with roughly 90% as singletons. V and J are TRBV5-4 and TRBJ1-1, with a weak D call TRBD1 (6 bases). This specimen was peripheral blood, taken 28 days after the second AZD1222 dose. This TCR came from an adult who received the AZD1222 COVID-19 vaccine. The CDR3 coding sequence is TGTGCCAGCAGCTCAAGGGGGGGAGGGATGAACACTGAAGCTTTCTTT. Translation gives CASSSRGGGMNTEAFF.